The 18 T cell receptor beta chains below all came from one sample that was sequenced in a study of regulatory T cells in long-lasting Graves disease (dated by TCRdb to the early 2020s). Receptor amplification or capture employed multiplex PCR. For sequencing, an Illumina HiSeq 4000 was employed. TCR beta libraries were built with iRepertoire HTBI primers and Arm-PCR amplification of CDR3 regions. TCRdb trimmed public reads at Q25 via fastp, called clones via MiXCR and kept in-frame beta chains. Rows are combined by CDR3 protein, so each entry shows the most common genes and DNA. For this sample the table gives 500,000 or so distinct CDR3 sequences, of which 16% were detected only once. More than 10% of the sample rests with the top ten. Per the publication, the time point label means: newly diagnosed GD, antithyroid drugs for less than 3 months. For both TCR sequencing and RNA sequencing, RNA was extracted from PBMCs using TRIzol.

This sample also appeared in a second study, on T cells in Graves' hyperthyroidism and ophthalmopathy.

The specimen was peripheral blood mononuclear cells (PBMCs), collected at new diagnosis, from a patient treated with antithyroid drugs. These receptors all come from a man aged 40-50 years with Graves disease. Donor details come from another sample of the same person, matched by shared clones.

This clonotype was counted ten times or more. This chain connects TRBV11-2 to TRBJ1-2; the match to TRBD1 covers 9 bases. Germline CDR1 is SGHAT and CDR2 is FQNNGV. The junction had 5 bases not matched to a gene; V was cut back by 5 bases and J by 4 bases. The CDR3 totals 14 residues. The CDR3 DNA reads TGTGCCAGCAGCAGACCGACAGGGGGCTATGGCTACACCTTC. Translated, it gives CASSRPTGGYGYTF.

Regarding this clonotype: Given a much more abundant clone one base away, this may be a read error. The chain recombines TRBV6-1 with TRBJ2-5; D remains unclear. Per germline, CDR1 MNHNS and CDR2 SASEGT. CDR3 length: 15 residues. In DNA, the CDR3 is TGTGCCAGCAGTGAAATCCGGGTTGCTCAAGGGACCCAGTACTTC. Translated: CASSEIRVAQGTQYF.

J is TRBJ2-1 and V is TRBV12-3 or TRBV12-4, with 10 bases that match TRBD2. The CDR3 sequence is 14 residues long. J was trimmed by 10 bases and V by 6 bases; bases with no gene match: 9. CDR3 nucleotides: TGTGCCAGCAGAAAAGCGGGAGGGCCACGGGAGCAGTTCTTC. It codes for CASRKAGGPREQFF.

The chain joins TRBV19 to TRBJ1-2; D ambiguous. CDR3 length equals 12 residues. V lost 7 bases and J 4 bases, leaving 10 bases between the germline ends. Germline V gives CDR1 LNHDA, CDR2 SQIVND (reference sequence). DNA for the CDR3: TGTGCCAGTAATAACGGACCCTATGGCTACACCTTC. This codes for CASNNGPYGYTF.

This clonotype was recorded many times. The gene calls are TRBV11-1 and TRBJ2-3; 8 nucleotides agree with TRBD2. This CDR3 region has 17 residues. The J segment lost 0 bases and the V segment lost 0 bases, leaving 5 bases of the junction unmatched. Germline-derived CDR1 and CDR2 are SGHAT and FQDESV (reference sequence). In nucleotides, the CDR3 is TGTGCCAGCAGCTTAGCGCAACTAGCGGAAAGCACAGATACGCAGTATTTT. Protein: CASSLAQLAESTDTQYF.

There are many counts of this clonotype. This chain joins TRBV12-3 or TRBV12-4 and TRBJ2-7; 10 nucleotides agree with TRBD1. V gave up 5 bases and J gave up 7 bases; unmatched junction bases: 5. CDR3 size: 13 residues. The chain's CDR3 is CASSRQGAREQYF. The CDR3 DNA follows: TGTGCCAGCAGTAGACAGGGGGCAAGGGAGCAGTACTTC.

This clonotype has a count of ten or more. The V gene is TRBV5-1, the J gene TRBJ2-1; possibly TRBD2 for D (6 bases). The V gene lost 6 bases and the J gene lost 7 bases, with 20 bases spanning the gap. Germline CDR1 and CDR2: SGHRS and YFSETQ. This CDR3 contains 15 residues. CDR3 amino acids: CASNQRTPRENEQFF. DNA of the CDR3: TGCGCCAGCAACCAACGGACGCCACGGGAGAATGAGCAGTTCTTC.

This clonotype was picked up many times. The gene calls are TRBV28 and TRBJ2-5; D gene uncertain. Germline V gene sequence: CDR1 MDHEN, CDR2 SYDVKM. The CDR3 consists of 17 residues. The V end was cut by 4 bases, the J end by 7 bases, with 25 bases between. This CDR3 reads CASSSTTGPEVHRTQYF. CDR3 DNA sequence: TGTGCCAGCAGTTCCACCACCGGGCCAGAGGTACATCGGACCCAGTACTTC.

This chain links TRBV3-1 with TRBJ2-1, with D hard to call. With 4 bases removed from V and 8 bases from J, the gap between germline ends came to 12 bases. CDR3 length equals 13 residues. Germline V lookup: CDR1 LGHDT, CDR2 YNNKEL (reference sequence). The chain's CDR3 is CASSPPRVYEQFF. The CDR3 nucleotides are TGTGCCAGCAGCCCCCCCCGGGTCTATGAGCAGTTCTTC.

This clonotype was found many times. This chain's CDR3 is CASSYRAGDTEAFF. DNA of the CDR3: TGTGCCAGCAGTTACAGGGCGGGGGACACTGAAGCTTTCTTT. The chain uses TRBV6-5 and TRBJ1-1; a possible D gene is TRBD1 (5 bases). Germline assignment: CDR1 MNHEY and CDR2 SVGAGI. Trimming took 2 bases from V and 3 from J, leaving 10 bases between them. CDR3 length: 14 residues.

Regarding this clonotype: With a much larger clone just one base away, this may be a read error. The chain recombines TRBV28 with TRBJ2-7, with 8 bases matching TRBD2. J was trimmed by 3 bases and V by 5 bases; bases with no gene match: 6. Germline assignment: CDR1 MDHEN and CDR2 SYDVKM. The CDR3 is 14 residues long. In DNA form, the CDR3 reads TGTGCCAGCAGTGACCAAAGCGGGAGCTACGAGCAGTACTTC. Translation: CASSDQSGSYEQYF.

There are many counts of this clonotype. The chain combines TRBV11-1 with TRBJ2-3; the D gene is possibly TRBD1 (6 bases). TRBJ2-7 explains the end of the DNA better; the J call may be wrong. The CDR3 extends over 16 amino acids. The germline V gene encodes CDR1 SGHAT and CDR2 FQDESV (reference sequence). CDR3 in DNA: TGTGCCAGCAGCTTCGCCAGGGGCCAAAGCTCCTACGAGCAGTACTTC. Its translation: CASSFARGQSSYEQYF.

This clonotype appeared many times. V is TRBV28 and J is TRBJ2-1, with D possibly TRBD1 on 6 matching bases. Germline lookup yields CDR1 MDHEN and CDR2 SYDVKM. The CDR3 covers 15 residues. Trimming took 6 bases from V and 9 from J, leaving 21 bases between them. The CDR3 bases are TGTGCCAGCAGGCGGCCCTATACAGGGTTCAGTGAGCAGTTCTTC. Its protein product is CASRRPYTGFSEQFF.

The V and J genes are TRBV28 and TRBJ2-1; 10 bases line up with TRBD2. The V gene's germline CDR1 is MDHEN and CDR2 SYDVKM. CDR3 size: 13 residues. CDR3 sequence: CVCSGRSYNEQFF. The CDR3 DNA reads TGTGTATGTAGCGGGAGGTCTTACAATGAGCAGTTCTTC.

This clonotype was seen a handful of times. The genes are TRBV4-1 and TRBJ2-7; no reliable D call. Germline V gene data show CDR1 as MGHRA and CDR2 as YSYEKL. CDR3 length: 15 amino acids. V dropped 2 bases and J dropped 0 bases, with 11 bases sitting between them. CDR3 residues: CASSQLSRVSYEQYF. In nucleotides, the CDR3 is TGCGCCAGCAGCCAACTATCTAGGGTCTCCTACGAGCAGTACTTC.

This chain joins TRBV14 and TRBJ2-2, with D uncertain. Germline V gene lookup returns CDR1 SGHDN and CDR2 FVKESK. CDR3 length: 14 residues. V was pared by 3 bases and J by 4 bases, with 9 bases between. CDR3 protein: CASSQDERTGELFF. The CDR3 DNA follows: TGTGCCAGCAGCCAGGACGAGCGCACCGGGGAGCTGTTTTTT.

Ten or more counts support this clonotype. J is TRBJ2-1 and V is TRBV27; 14 bases match TRBD2. Trimming removed 0 bases from V and 3 bases from J; junction bases left unmatched: 1. Per the germline V gene, CDR1 is MNHEY and CDR2 is SMNVEV (reference sequence). The CDR3 consists of 17 residues. CDR3 DNA sequence: TGTGCCAGCAGTTTATCTGGACTAGCGGGAGGCTACAATGAGCAGTTCTTC. Its protein is CASSLSGLAGGYNEQFF.

The chain has TRBV28 and TRBJ2-5, with 7 bases that match TRBD2. Germline values: CDR1 MDHEN, CDR2 SYDVKM. The CDR3 runs to 15 residues. V was clipped by 6 bases and J by 5 bases; unmatched bases: 12. The CDR3 DNA reads TGTGCCAGCAGACAATGGGCGGGAGTGGGGGAGACCCAGTACTTC. As protein: CASRQWAGVGETQYF.